A single sample gave rise to the 16 T cell receptor beta chains below, sequenced in a study of cytomegalovirus exposure and HLA in healthy donors. The study ran its PCR with 60 Vbeta and 13 Jbeta primers. The repertoire was sequenced with immunoSEQ multiplex PCR; TCRdb's copy has only in-frame clones and lacks some. The sample includes around 120,000 clones, 80% of them seen just once. Material for sequencing was PBMCs. All receptors come from a female donor in good health and CMV-seropositive.

The V call is TRBV5-4, the J call TRBJ2-6, with TRBD1 identical over 8 bases. The CDR3 contains 16 residues. V was clipped by 2 bases and J by 2 bases; unmatched bases: 3. Germline assignment: CDR1 SGHNT and CDR2 YYREEE (reference sequence). The CDR3 is CASSLLQGAGANVLTF. The CDR3 coding sequence is TGTGCCAGCAGCTTACTACAGGGGGCTGGGGCCAACGTCCTGACTTTC.

This clone was detected only once. The V call is TRBV5-5, the J call TRBJ1-2; tentatively, D is TRBD1 (6 bases). The CDR3 runs 15 residues. Germline CDR1 SGHKS, CDR2 YYEKEE (reference sequence). Trimming left V 0 bases short and J 5 bases short, with 14 bases between. CDR3 residues: CASSLGLQGIYGYTF. CDR3 DNA sequence: TGTGCCAGCAGCTTGGGACTACAGGGAATTTATGGCTACACCTTC. The full variable domain, in which reference TRBV5-5 and TRBJ1-2 provide the parts outside the CDR3, is DAGVTQSPTHLIKTRGQQVTLRCSPISGHKSVSWYQQVLGQGPQFIFQYYEKEERGRGNFPDRFSARQFPNYSSELNVNALLLGDSALYLCASSLGLQGIYGYTFGSGTRLTVV.

The gene calls are TRBV7-2 and TRBJ1-1, with a weak D call TRBD1 (5 bases). The CDR3 totals 14 residues. Trimming shortened V by 4 bases and J by 8 bases, and 17 bases separated the two germline ends. Germline values: CDR1 SGHTA, CDR2 FQGNSA. CDR3 protein: CASSSSSSGGEAFF. The CDR3 DNA sequence: TGTGCCAGCAGCTCCTCGTCCTCCGGGGGAGAAGCTTTCTTT.

The rearrangement uses TRBV5-1 and TRBJ2-3; perhaps TRBD2 as D (5 bases). The V and J ends lost 2 bases and 2 bases respectively, with 9 bases between them. Germline V gene data show CDR1 as SGHRS and CDR2 as YFSETQ. The CDR3 loop spans 14 amino acids. CDR3 sequence: CASSFREHTDTQYF. The CDR3 DNA reads TGCGCCAGCAGCTTTAGGGAGCACACAGATACGCAGTATTTT.

This clone appeared once. This sequence joins TRBV27 and TRBJ1-2; D is unresolved. The germline CDR1 and CDR2 sequences are MNHEY and SMNVEV (reference sequence). CDR3 size: 15 residues. The germline V and J ends were trimmed by 1 base and 3 bases, with 12 bases remaining between them. CDR3 amino acids: CASSLWAGMDYGYTF. In DNA, the CDR3 is TGTGCCAGCAGTTTATGGGCCGGGATGGACTATGGCTACACCTTC.

The chain combines TRBV6-5 with TRBJ1-1; no clear D gene. CDR3 length equals 12 residues. Trimming removed 11 bases from V and 0 bases from J, with 10 bases in between. From germline, CDR1 is MNHEY and CDR2 SVGAGI. The CDR3 loop reads CASFSMNTEAFF. CDR3 coding DNA: TGTGCCTCCTTCAGTATGAACACTGAAGCTTTCTTT.

The chain recombines TRBV4-1 with TRBJ1-1; a weak D match, TRBD1 (5 bases). Trimming pared 1 base from V and 0 bases from J, leaving 9 bases between. This CDR3 has 15 amino acids. CDR1 and CDR2 from the germline V gene are MGHRA and YSYEKL. The CDR3, as DNA: TGCGCCAGCAGCCAAGTCGACAGAATGAACACTGAAGCTTTCTTT. Residues: CASSQVDRMNTEAFF.

This chain uses TRBV5-1 with TRBJ1-4; weak D call: TRBD1 (6 bases). Germline V gives CDR1 SGHRS, CDR2 YFSETQ. This CDR3 spans 14 amino acids. The V gene lost 1 base and the J gene lost 8 bases, with 12 bases spanning the gap. The CDR3 loop is CASSLPGATEKLFF. As DNA, the CDR3 is TGCGCCAGCAGCTTGCCAGGGGCAACGGAAAAACTGTTTTTT.

The chain couples TRBV6-5 to TRBJ2-7; TRBD2 agrees at 15 bases. The CDR3 runs 14 residues. The ends lost 8 bases at V and 4 bases at J; junction bases unmatched: 3. Germline V lookup: CDR1 MNHEY, CDR2 SVGAGI. The CDR3 DNA reads as TGTGCCAGCGGTGGGACTAGCGGGGGGTACGAGCAGTACTTC. Translating gives CASGGTSGGYEQYF.

The chain is built from TRBV9 and TRBJ2-1; the match to TRBD2 covers 8 bases. Germline CDR1 SGDLS, CDR2 YYNGEE. With V trimmed by 5 bases and J by 0 bases, 4 bases remained unmatched. CDR3 length equals 15 residues. The CDR3 is CASRQRENSYNEQFF. The CDR3 nucleotides read TGTGCCAGCAGGCAGCGGGAGAACTCCTACAATGAGCAGTTCTTC.

The J gene is TRBJ1-1, the V gene TRBV6-1; unclear D gene. The CDR3 is made up of 13 amino acids. V gave up 2 bases and J gave up 3 bases, with 7 bases separating them. Germline loops: CDR1 MNHNS, CDR2 SASEGT. Here the CDR3 DNA reads TGTGCCAGCAGTGAAATAACTGACACTGAAGCTTTCTTT. It yields the protein CASSEITDTEAFF.

This clone appeared once. The V and J genes are TRBV28 and TRBJ2-7, with 8 bases identical to TRBD1. CDR3 size: 14 residues. V dropped 2 bases and J dropped 6; count of bases not matched to a gene: 6. Per the germline V gene, CDR1 is MDHEN and CDR2 is SYDVKM. CDR3 protein: CASSLRTGSLEQYF. CDR3 nucleotide sequence: TGTGCCAGCAGTTTACGGACAGGGAGTCTCGAGCAGTACTTC.

This clone was recorded only once. The chain links TRBV14 to TRBJ1-4; no definite D call. This CDR3 is built from 13 residues. CDR1 and CDR2 from the germline V gene are SGHDN and FVKESK. V lost 4 bases, J lost 5 bases, and 8 bases lay in between. CDR3 bases: TGTGCCAGCAGCCGCAGCAGGAATGAAAAACTGTTTTTT. The encoded protein is CASSRSRNEKLFF.

Worth noting for this clone: Other DNA sequences in this sample translate to the same CDR3. The V gene is TRBV9, the J gene TRBJ1-1; 7 bases are a match to TRBD1. The CDR3 extends over 13 amino acids. Germline V gene data show CDR1 as SGDLS and CDR2 as YYNGEE. The V gene end was trimmed by 3 bases and the J gene end by 10 bases; junction bases not matched to a gene: 9. The CDR3 bases are TGTGCCAGCAGCGGAGGGGGCCCAGGCGGAGCTTTCTTT. This translates into CASSGGGPGGAFF.

This chain joins TRBV10-2 and TRBJ2-5; weak D call: TRBD1 (5 bases). The V gene lost 8 bases and the J gene lost 5 bases, with 18 bases spanning the gap. Germline V lookup: CDR1 WSHSY, CDR2 SAAADI. CDR3 length: 14 residues. The CDR3 bases are TGCGCCAGCTCTTCCATAACAAAGGGGGAGACCCAGTACTTC. Protein product: CASSSITKGETQYF.

This rearrangement joins TRBV7-3 to TRBJ2-3; 7 nucleotides match TRBD1. Trimming took 6 bases from V and 0 from J; bases not matched to a gene: 3. This CDR3 spans 14 amino acids. Germline V CDR1 and CDR2: SGHTA, FQGTGA. CDR3 nucleotides: TGTGCCAGCAGTACAGGGGTTAGCACAGATACGCAGTATTTT. Protein: CASSTGVSTDTQYF.